This T cell receptor (beta chain) was documented in a study of cytomegalovirus exposure and HLA in healthy donors. Study outcomes and limitations: In an earlier analysis, in approximately 570 donors, most V segments appeared productive either ~90% or ~30% of the time. While the bulk of TCR sequences proved rare, some public TCRs turned up in many donors. Donors were assumed by presence/absence analyses to have roughly uniform sequencing depth.

The primer mix had 60 Vbeta and 13 Jbeta primers. Clones were read by immunoSEQ multiplex PCR, and TCRdb kept only the in-frame ones, dropping some. This sample has over 200,000 clones, with 70% found just once. Each of the donors was a healthy bone marrow donor. Germline loops: CDR1 MNHEY, CDR2 SMNVEV (reference sequence). CDR3 length: 15 residues. This clone was seen only once. Its specificity is not known. The sequencing sample was made of PBMCs. This chain connects TRBV27 to TRBJ2-5; 13 nucleotides match TRBD2. The end of the DNA fits TRBJ2-7 better, so the J call may be wrong. This clonotype was sampled from a man aged 35 to 55 in good health and CMV-seropositive. CDR3 sequence: CASTLTSGGASEQYF. CDR3 coding DNA: TGTGCCAGCACCCTAACTAGCGGGGGGGCCAGCGAGCAGTACTTC.